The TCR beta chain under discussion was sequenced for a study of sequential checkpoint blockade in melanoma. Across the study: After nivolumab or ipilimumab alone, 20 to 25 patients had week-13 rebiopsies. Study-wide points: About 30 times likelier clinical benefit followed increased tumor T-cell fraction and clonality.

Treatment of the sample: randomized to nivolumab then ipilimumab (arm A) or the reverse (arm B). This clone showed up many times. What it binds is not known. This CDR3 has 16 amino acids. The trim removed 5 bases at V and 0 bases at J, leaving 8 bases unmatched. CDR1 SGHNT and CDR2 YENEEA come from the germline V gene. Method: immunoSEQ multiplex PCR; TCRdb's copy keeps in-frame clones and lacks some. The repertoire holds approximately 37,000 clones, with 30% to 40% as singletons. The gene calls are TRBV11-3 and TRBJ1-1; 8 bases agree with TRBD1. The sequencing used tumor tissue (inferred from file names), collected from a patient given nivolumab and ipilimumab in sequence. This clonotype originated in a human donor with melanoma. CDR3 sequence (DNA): TGTGCCAGCAGCCCGATCAGGGGGCGGGTGAACACTGAAGCTTTCTTT. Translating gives CASSPIRGRVNTEAFF.